This T cell receptor (beta chain) derives from a study of T cells after yellow fever vaccination. As for the study in general: Each low-cell-number fraction was prepared by means of SMART-Seq v4 Ultra Low Input.

The CDR3 contains 14 residues. CDR1 is SGHRS, CDR2 YFSETQ, per germline. The V and J ends lost 4 bases and 0 bases respectively, with 5 bases between them. TCRdb re-called the 5' RACE reads with MiXCR, one entry per CDR3 protein. The sample shows 150,000 to 200,000 distinct CDR3 sequences, 5.5% to 8% of them seen only once. The TCR originated in a man aged 18 to 30 who received the YFV17D yellow fever vaccine. The sample consisted of CD4+ T cells sorted from PBMCs, taken on the day of the first yellow fever vaccination. The rearrangement uses TRBV5-1 and TRBJ1-6; D remains ambiguous. CDR3 nucleotide sequence: TGCGCCAGCAGCGGGAGCTCCTATAATTCACCCCTCCACTTT. Its translation is CASSGSSYNSPLHF.